This TCR beta chain is from a study of OX40 agonist ivuxolimab in advanced cancers. This CDR3 contains 16 residues. V lost 2 bases and J 1 base, leaving 12 bases between the germline ends. Germline V CDR1 and CDR2: SGHAT, FQNNGV. Measured with immunoSEQ multiplex PCR; TCRdb has only the in-frame clones, and not every one. The table shows roughly 58,000 clones, with roughly 93% occurring only once. At baseline, cycle 4 day 1, and cycle 7 day 1, blood was sampled. This sequence originates from an adult with an advanced solid tumor such as melanoma, head and neck, liver or kidney cancer. The chain has TRBV11-2 and TRBJ2-4; D is possibly TRBD1 or TRBD2 (5 bases each). Sequences were derived from CD4+ or CD8+ T cells sorted from blood, sampled in a trial of the OX40 agonist ivuxolimab. This chain's CDR3 is CASSLLGPSAKNIQYF. The CDR3 nucleotides read TGTGCCAGCAGCTTACTGGGACCGTCGGCCAAAAACATTCAGTACTTC.